These 29 T cell receptor beta chains were all obtained from the same sample, sequenced in a study of T-cell reconstitution after alpha-beta-depleted transplantation in children. Preparation of the TCRbeta library was carried out with unique molecular identifiers. Each CDR3 protein gets one entry after TCRdb re-called the PCR reads with MiXCR. The sample carries 600,000 to 700,000 distinct CDR3 sequences, approximately 16% recorded once. The sequences come from PBMCs from the stem cell graft donor, collected from the stem cell graft. The receptor set was obtained from a human donor who donated a stem cell graft to a child with acute myeloid leukemia.

The J gene is TRBJ1-1, the V gene TRBV9; D possibly corresponds to TRBD1 (5 bases). The CDR3 totals 13 residues. Germline values: CDR1 SGDLS, CDR2 YYNGEE. V was pared by 0 bases and J by 4 bases, with 7 bases between. As DNA, the CDR3 is TGTGCCAGCAGCGTAGAGAGGGGCACTGAAGCTTTCTTT. This gives the protein CASSVERGTEAFF. The full variable domain, with the rest looked up from reference TRBV9 and TRBJ1-1, is DSGVTQTPKHLITATGQRVTLRCSPRSGDLSVYWYQQSLDQGLQFLIQYYNGEERAKGNILERFSAQQFPDLHSELNLSSLELGDSALYFCASSVERGTEAFFGQGTRLTVV.

This clonotype has a count of ten or more. The V call is TRBV20-1, the J call TRBJ2-7; 7 nucleotides match TRBD1. J was trimmed by 3 bases and V by 5 bases; bases with no gene match: 4. This CDR3 spans 12 amino acids. Germline V CDR1 and CDR2: DFQATT, SNEGSKA (reference sequence). This chain's CDR3 is CSAGQAYYEQYV. The CDR3 bases are TGCAGTGCTGGACAGGCTTACTACGAGCAGTACGTC.

The chain uses TRBV3-1 and TRBJ2-2, with D unclear. Germline lookup yields CDR1 LGHDT and CDR2 YNNKEL (reference sequence). The CDR3 consists of 14 residues. The V end lost 0 bases, the J end lost 4 bases, and 6 bases lay between the germline ends. The CDR3 region has the DNA TGTGCCAGCAGCCAAGATCCCTTCACCGGGGAGCTGTTTTTT. It specifies CASSQDPFTGELFF.

The rearrangement joins TRBV5-6 to TRBJ2-5; D is undetermined. CDR3 length: 14 residues. In germline, CDR1 is SGHDT, CDR2 YYEEEE. Trimming stripped 0 bases from V and 3 bases from J, with 9 bases between. CDR3 loop: CASSLAGWKETQYF. The CDR3 coding sequence is TGTGCCAGCAGCTTGGCGGGCTGGAAAGAGACCCAGTACTTC.

This chain uses TRBV11-3 with TRBJ2-7; tentative D call: TRBD1 (6 bases). The length of the CDR3 is 16 residues. Germline V gene sequence: CDR1 SGHNT, CDR2 YENEEA. The ends were cut back, 3 bases at V and 0 bases at J, with 15 bases in the middle. The chain's CDR3 is CASSFLQGTLSYEQYF. Here the CDR3 DNA reads TGTGCCAGCAGCTTTCTACAGGGAACACTCTCCTACGAGCAGTACTTC.

This clonotype has at least ten counts. The chain is built from TRBV5-1 and TRBJ1-4; TRBD1 matches 9 bases. The CDR3 extends over 16 amino acids. The V gene end was trimmed by 3 bases and the J gene end by 8 bases; junction bases not matched to a gene: 11. CDR1 is SGHRS and CDR2 is YFSETQ in the germline V gene. CDR3 loop: CASSYDGQGTGEKLFF. CDR3 bases: TGCGCCAGCAGCTACGATGGCCAGGGGACAGGGGAAAAACTGTTTTTT.

This clonotype was seen many times. The chain combines TRBV5-5 with TRBJ2-1; weak D call: TRBD1 (7 bases). V lost 3 bases to trimming and J lost 1 base, with 14 bases between them. In germline, CDR1 is SGHKS, CDR2 YYEKEE (reference sequence). This CDR3 is 16 amino acids long. The CDR3 coding sequence is TGTGCCAGCAGCTCCAGCGCAGGGGGGTCCTACAATGAGCAGTTCTTC. This gives the protein CASSSSAGGSYNEQFF.

In this sample, this clonotype turned up a few times. The chain joins TRBV6-2 or TRBV6-3 to TRBJ2-6, with D possibly TRBD1 on 6 matching bases. The CDR3 extends over 18 amino acids. Germline V gene sequence: CDR1 MNHEY, CDR2 SVGEGT. V dropped 8 bases and J dropped 0 bases, with 20 bases sitting between them. The CDR3 DNA reads TGTGCCAGCCGCTCCTGGCAGGGGAGCAACTCTGGGGCCAACGTCCTGACTTTC. It translates to CASRSWQGSNSGANVLTF.

V gene TRBV15 combines with J gene TRBJ2-1; D gene unclear. From germline, CDR1 is LNHNV and CDR2 YYDKDF (reference sequence). CDR3 length: 16 amino acids. The V gene lost 6 bases and the J gene lost 0 bases, with 15 bases spanning the gap. In DNA form, the CDR3 reads TGTGCCACCAGTGGAAGCCTACCTTACTCCTACAATGAGCAGTTCTTC. It is translated as CATSGSLPYSYNEQFF.

In this sample, this clonotype turned up a few times. The chain links TRBV20-1 to TRBJ2-3; either TRBD1 or TRBD2 may supply D (5 bases each). The CDR3 has 16 residues. Germline lookup yields CDR1 DFQATT and CDR2 SNEGSKA (reference sequence). V lost 2 bases, J lost 2 bases, and 17 bases lay in between. The CDR3 coding sequence is TGCAGTGCTAGAAACCCCAACGGGGCCTACACAGATACGCAGTATTTT. Amino acid sequence: CSARNPNGAYTDTQYF.

In its sample, this clonotype was seen many times. The V and J genes are TRBV5-6 and TRBJ2-3, with TRBD2 as a possible D gene (6 bases). The CDR3 totals 14 residues. The germline gives CDR1 SGHDT, CDR2 YYEEEE. Trimming removed 5 bases from V and 0 bases from J, with 10 bases in between. CDR3: CASSPSASTDTQYF. In DNA, the CDR3 is TGTGCCAGCAGTCCTAGCGCTAGCACAGATACGCAGTATTTT. The full variable domain, completed using reference TRBV5-6 and TRBJ2-3, is DAGVTQSPTHLIKTRGQQVTLRCSPKSGHDTVSWYQQALGQGPQFIFQYYEEEERQRGNFPDRFSGHQFPNYSSELNVNALLLGDSALYLCASSPSASTDTQYFGPGTRLTVL.

This clonotype turned up a few times. The V gene is TRBV5-1, the J gene TRBJ2-3, with D possibly called TRBD1 or TRBD2 (7 bases each). This CDR3 contains 15 residues. In germline, CDR1 is SGHRS, CDR2 YFSETQ. V was shortened by 7 bases and J by 3 bases, with 18 bases between the two germline ends. CDR3 region: CASGGDSPSTDTQYF. CDR3 DNA: TGCGCCAGCGGGGGGGACAGCCCGTCAACAGATACGCAGTATTTT.

With regard to this clonotype: A read error may explain this, as a much larger clone is one base away. V gene TRBV5-6 combines with J gene TRBJ2-7, with D possibly being TRBD2 (6 bases). Germline V gene lookup returns CDR1 SGHDT and CDR2 YYEEEE. Trimming shortened V by 2 bases and J by 0 bases, and 18 bases separated the two germline ends. The CDR3 runs 17 residues. In nucleotides, the CDR3 is TGTGCCAGCAGCTTCGGGGTAGCGGCGGCTAGCTCCTACGAGCAGTACGTC. This encodes CASSFGVAAASSYEQYV.

This clonotype was recorded many times. The chain recombines TRBV7-2 with TRBJ2-3; D gene uncertain. The CDR3 consists of 16 residues. Trimming pared 1 base from V and 1 base from J, leaving 12 bases between. CDR1 and CDR2 from the germline V gene are SGHTA and FQGNSA. The CDR3 bases are TGTGCCAGCAGCTTAGTTGTAGTTCCAGGCACAGATACGCAGTATTTT. It translates to CASSLVVVPGTDTQYF.

This clonotype was seen ten or more times. This chain joins TRBV9 and TRBJ2-3; 9 bases align to TRBD2. The CDR3 loop spans 16 amino acids. Trimming took 4 bases from V and 11 from J; bases not matched to a gene: 17. Looked up from germline, CDR1 is SGDLS and CDR2 is YYNGEE. CDR3 loop: CASSSRGSGGTEGQYF. The CDR3 DNA sequence: TGTGCCAGCAGCTCTCGGGGTAGCGGGGGAACTGAAGGGCAGTATTTT.

This clonotype was seen more than once but under ten times. The chain is built from TRBV11-3 and TRBJ1-1, with 8 positions matching TRBD1. The CDR3 has 14 residues. The junction had 1 base not matched to a gene; V was cut back by 1 base and J by 3 bases. Per germline, CDR1 SGHNT and CDR2 YENEEA. The CDR3 region has the DNA TGTGCCAGCAGCTTAGGGACAGGGTACACTGAAGCTTTCTTT. It yields the protein CASSLGTGYTEAFF.

In regard to this clonotype: The CDR3 does not close with the conserved phenylalanine or tryptophan, likely indicating a read error. The chain couples TRBV28 to TRBJ2-5; D perhaps matches TRBD2 (5 bases). The CDR3 length is 12 residues. Per the germline V gene, CDR1 is MDHEN and CDR2 is SYDVKM. The ends were cut back, 8 bases at V and 10 bases at J, with 17 bases in the middle. In DNA form, the CDR3 reads TGTGCCAGCGAGGGCTCATGGAGGAGCCAGTACTTA. Its protein product is CASEGSWRSQYL.

The chain uses TRBV20-1 and TRBJ2-2; perhaps TRBD1 as D (6 bases). Germline loops: CDR1 DFQATT, CDR2 SNEGSKA (reference sequence). Deletions cut 7 bases from V and 6 bases from J, with 15 bases between. The CDR3 has 13 amino acids. The CDR3 spells CSVWGLVAGELFF. CDR3 bases: TGCAGTGTATGGGGGCTGGTGGCCGGGGAGCTGTTTTTT.

This clonotype turned up a few times. The CDR3: CASSYQGAGELFF. The CDR3 DNA is TGTGCCAGCAGTTATCAGGGCGCCGGGGAGCTGTTTTTT. The J gene is TRBJ2-2, the V gene TRBV6-2 or TRBV6-3; tentative D call: TRBD1 (5 bases). Germline CDR1 MNHEY, CDR2 SVGEGT. V was cut by 3 bases and J by 6 bases, with 8 bases left in between. The CDR3 has 13 residues.

This clonotype came up many times. V gene TRBV12-3 or TRBV12-4 combines with J gene TRBJ2-2; TRBD1 matches at 7 bases. CDR3 length: 14 residues. V shed 4 bases and J 6 bases; nucleotides not matched to a gene: 5. CDR3 DNA sequence: TGTGCCAGCAGTTCCGACAGGGTGGCCGGGGAGCTGTTTTTT. It is translated as CASSSDRVAGELFF.

J is TRBJ1-2 and V is TRBV10-1; 7 bases fit TRBD1. Trimming removed 2 bases from V and 2 bases from J; junction bases left unmatched: 8. The germline CDR1 and CDR2 sequences are WNHNN and SYGVQD (reference sequence). The CDR3 runs to 16 residues. The CDR3 DNA sequence: TGCGCCAGCAGTGAGAGTGAAACAGGGGAGAACTATGGCTACACCTTC. This sequence encodes CASSESETGENYGYTF.

This clonotype showed up just once. The chain couples TRBV28 to TRBJ2-2; a weak D match, TRBD2 (5 bases). The CDR3 sequence is 16 residues long. V lost 1 base, J lost 5 bases, and 14 bases lay in between. Germline values: CDR1 MDHEN, CDR2 SYDVKM. CDR3 nucleotide sequence: TGTGCCAGCAGTTTATTGACCACTAGTAGTACCGGGGAGCTGTTTTTT. Protein: CASSLLTTSSTGELFF.

This clonotype has just a few counts. The chain carries TRBV7-2 and TRBJ1-2; 10 nucleotides line up with TRBD1. The germline CDR1 and CDR2 sequences are SGHTA and FQGNSA. The CDR3 loop spans 16 amino acids. Trimming removed 5 bases from V and 0 bases from J; junction bases left unmatched: 6. Here the CDR3 reads CASSPGQGRSNYGYTF. Written as DNA, the CDR3 is TGTGCCAGCAGCCCGGGACAGGGGAGATCTAACTATGGCTACACCTTC.

There are a few counts of this clonotype. The chain recombines TRBV18 with TRBJ2-7; maybe TRBD1 (6 bases). The CDR3 extends over 13 amino acids. Trimming stripped 5 bases from V and 2 bases from J, with 10 bases between. Germline CDR1 and CDR2: KGHSH and LQKENI. The CDR3 loop is CASSGNRAYEQYF. The CDR3 DNA follows: TGTGCCAGCTCAGGGAACAGGGCCTACGAGCAGTACTTC.

The J gene is TRBJ1-1, the V gene TRBV10-3, with a tentative D call TRBD1 (6 bases). This CDR3 is 14 amino acids long. Trimming removed 5 bases from V and 3 bases from J, with 13 bases in between. The germline V gene encodes CDR1 ENHRY and CDR2 SYGVKD. The CDR3 region is CAISSRQADTEAFF. CDR3 bases: TGTGCCATCAGTTCCAGACAGGCTGACACTGAAGCTTTCTTT.

At least ten counts were recorded for this clonotype. The rearrangement uses TRBV7-2 and TRBJ2-5; D is unresolved. CDR3 size: 14 residues. From germline, CDR1 is SGHTA and CDR2 FQGNSA. With 4 bases removed from V and 4 bases from J, the gap between germline ends came to 13 bases. CDR3 amino acids: CASSSPAPRETQYF. CDR3 sequence (DNA): TGTGCCAGCAGCTCCCCAGCGCCGAGAGAGACCCAGTACTTC.

Many counts were recorded for this clonotype. The rearrangement joins TRBV20-1 to TRBJ1-2; possibly TRBD1 for D (5 bases). Trimming took off 5 bases at V and 0 bases at J, with 10 bases between the two ends. CDR1 is DFQATT, CDR2 SNEGSKA, per germline (reference sequence). This CDR3 has 13 amino acids. CDR3 sequence (DNA): TGCAGTGCTGCTCAGGGTCCTAACTATGGCTACACCTTC. It encodes CSAAQGPNYGYTF.

In this sample, this clonotype turned up many times. The chain joins TRBV6-5 to TRBJ2-7; the match to TRBD1 covers 8 bases. CDR3 length equals 16 residues. Germline V gene lookup returns CDR1 MNHEY and CDR2 SVGAGI. With V trimmed by 6 bases and J by 2 bases, 12 bases remained unmatched. DNA for the CDR3: TGTGCCAGCAGCCGACCCGGACAGGGTCTACCCTACGAGCAGTACTTC. This codes for CASSRPGQGLPYEQYF.

The rearrangement joins TRBV20-1 to TRBJ2-7, with D maybe TRBD1 (6 bases). The CDR3 sequence is 16 residues long. CDR1 and CDR2 (germline): DFQATT, SNEGSKA (reference sequence). Trimming removed 3 bases at V and 0 bases at J, with 18 bases between. This chain's CDR3 is CSARGRQAAFSYEQYF. The DNA of the CDR3 is TGCAGTGCTAGGGGGCGACAGGCGGCATTCTCCTACGAGCAGTACTTC.